Below, one T cell receptor (beta chain) is given with its context. Its antigen is as yet unknown. This record comes from a study of cytomegalovirus exposure and HLA in healthy donors. Study results and caveats: Analyzed later, most CMV-associated TCR beta chains appeared HLA-restricted.

60 Vbeta and 13 Jbeta primers were used in PCR. Method: immunoSEQ multiplex PCR; TCRdb's copy keeps in-frame clones and lacks some. This table lists 65,000 to 85,000 clones. The sample was PBMCs. This clonotype originated in a female donor in good health and CMV-seropositive.

CDR3 nucleotide sequence: TGTGCCATCAGTGGCTGGAGTGGACAGGGGGAAAACGACGAGCAGTACTTC. Amino acids: CAISGWSGQGENDEQYF. The chain links TRBV10-3 to TRBJ2-7; the match to TRBD1 covers 10 bases. The CDR3 runs 17 residues. Unmatched junction bases numbered 14, after V lost 4 bases and J lost 5 bases. Germline loops: CDR1 ENHRY, CDR2 SYGVKD.